This TCR beta chain was documented in a study of blood T cell repertoires in COVID-19. Study information: Samples came from the United States, Italy and Spain, spanning acute and convalescent COVID-19.

In the authors' methods: Quantification of nucleated cells was approximated via reference gene primer amplification. The repertoire was sequenced with immunoSEQ multiplex PCR; TCRdb's copy has only in-frame clones and lacks some. V and J calls plus clone size are reproduced from that table; the DNA served to infer D and trimming. The data contain tens of thousands of clones, over 60% of them seen just once; the ten biggest clones take up approximately 20%. By share, this clone ranks as medium-sized. The germline V gene encodes CDR1 MDHEN and CDR2 SYDVKM. V lost 6 bases and J lost 2, with 14 bases in between. The CDR3 runs 15 residues.

The sequenced sample was peripheral blood. The receptor's source is a human donor in a cohort sampled during active COVID-19. The V call is TRBV28, the J call TRBJ1-5, with D maybe TRBD1 (5 bases). CDR3 sequence: CASSNQGSGNQPQHF. The CDR3 nucleotides are TGTGCCAGCAGCAATCAGGGTTCGGGCAATCAGCCCCAGCATTTT.